This T cell receptor beta chain was documented in a study of control samples from healthy donors and cancer patients. The protocol was immunoSEQ multiplex PCR, while the TCRdb copy is restricted to in-frame clones and leaves out a portion. This repertoire shows some 110,000 clones, about four fifths found once; its top ten account for under 15%. The sample taken for sequencing was blood. The receptor comes from a woman in her fifties or sixties in good health.

The CDR3 here is CASSSLRSPKEQYF. CDR3 nucleotide sequence: TGTGCCAGCAGCTCCCTACGGTCACCAAAGGAGCAGTACTTC. This chain joins TRBV5-4 and TRBJ2-7; the D is unclear. Trimming left V 3 bases short and J 7 bases short, with 17 bases between. From germline, CDR1 is SGHNT and CDR2 YYREEE (reference sequence). This CDR3 region has 14 residues.